This entry lists 29 T cell receptor beta chains sequenced from one sample in a study of blood T cell repertoires in COVID-19. The table came from immunoSEQ multiplex PCR; TCRdb's copy has only in-frame clones and leaves some out. Among 72,000 or so clones listed, around 85% were seen once. Sequencing used peripheral blood. Every receptor here comes from a woman aged 80 or older with active or convalescent COVID-19.

The chain recombines TRBV18 with TRBJ2-7; D might be TRBD1 (6 bases). The V and J ends lost 5 bases and 3 bases respectively, with 11 bases between them. The germline V gene encodes CDR1 KGHSH and CDR2 LQKENI. CDR3 length: 13 amino acids. The CDR3 sequence is CASSTNRDYEQYF. The CDR3 nucleotides are TGTGCCAGCTCAACCAACAGGGACTACGAGCAGTACTTC.

This sequence joins TRBV27 and TRBJ2-5; D may be TRBD1 (6 bases). This CDR3 has 13 amino acids. Trimming left V 2 bases short and J 4 bases short, with 8 bases between. Germline V gene data show CDR1 as MNHEY and CDR2 as SMNVEV (reference sequence). CDR3 sequence reads: CASSLSRGETQYF. For the CDR3, the DNA is TGTGCCAGCAGTTTAAGCAGGGGAGAGACCCAGTACTTC.

The chain carries TRBV27 and TRBJ2-7; 12 bases map to TRBD1. Germline lookup yields CDR1 MNHEY and CDR2 SMNVEV (reference sequence). The CDR3 has 13 residues. V was clipped by 6 bases and J by 7 bases; unmatched bases: 4. The CDR3 loop reads CASSRDRGREQYF. The CDR3 nucleotides read TGTGCCAGCAGCCGGGACAGGGGGCGGGAGCAGTACTTC.

This chain uses TRBV14 with TRBJ1-2; weak D call: TRBD1 (6 bases). The V end lost 8 bases, the J end lost 2 bases, and 6 bases lay between the germline ends. The CDR3 is 11 amino acids. Germline CDR1 and CDR2: SGHDN and FVKESK. The CDR3 bases are TGTGCCAGCGGACAGAACTATGGCTACACCTTC. Protein product: CASGQNYGYTF.

The rearrangement uses TRBV11-2 and TRBJ2-7; D is uncertain. The CDR3 spans 11 residues. In germline, CDR1 is SGHAT, CDR2 FQNNGV. Trimming removed 5 bases at V and 7 bases at J, with 9 bases between. The CDR3 loop reads CASSPSREQYF. The CDR3, as DNA: TGTGCCAGCAGCCCCTCCAGGGAGCAGTACTTC.

The chain has TRBV19 and TRBJ1-2; D gene unclear. Germline assignment: CDR1 LNHDA and CDR2 SQIVND (reference sequence). The length of the CDR3 is 15 residues. V dropped 6 bases and J dropped 4 bases, with 18 bases sitting between them. CDR3 bases: TGTGCCAGTAGCAGATTCACCCAGGATTTCTATGGCTACACCTTC. Protein sequence: CASSRFTQDFYGYTF.

The V and J genes are TRBV28 and TRBJ2-5, with D possibly TRBD2 on 6 matching bases. Germline CDR1 is MDHEN and CDR2 is SYDVKM. V was cut by 4 bases and J by 4 bases, with 16 bases left in between. The CDR3 consists of 15 residues. As DNA, the CDR3 is TGTGCCAGCAGTTCCGGGGGAAGAGGGATAGAGACCCAGTACTTC. Its translation is CASSSGGRGIETQYF.

The count of this clone is one. The chain is built from TRBV14 and TRBJ1-2; D remains unclear. The CDR3 has 16 residues. Trimming removed 0 bases from V and 4 bases from J, with 15 bases in between. Germline V gene data show CDR1 as SGHDN and CDR2 as FVKESK. The CDR3 loop is CASSQEYSQYSYGYTF. In DNA, the CDR3 is TGTGCCAGCAGCCAAGAATACAGCCAGTATTCCTATGGCTACACCTTC.

The CDR3 DNA sequence: TGCGCCAGCAGCCAAGAAAGCAGGCGCGCGAATGAAAAACTGTTTTTT. It encodes CASSQESRRANEKLFF. This chain joins TRBV4-1 and TRBJ1-4, with unresolved D. Germline V gives CDR1 MGHRA, CDR2 YSYEKL. V was cut by 0 bases and J by 5 bases, with 13 bases left in between. This CDR3 region has 16 residues.

This chain uses TRBV28 with TRBJ1-1; 7 bases match TRBD1. Germline values: CDR1 MDHEN, CDR2 SYDVKM. This CDR3 has 14 residues. V shed 5 bases, J shed 3 bases, and the junction held 6 bases outside the gene matches. The CDR3 region is CASSPAGQHTEAFF. CDR3 coding DNA: TGTGCCAGCAGTCCCGCGGGACAGCACACTGAAGCTTTCTTT.

The chain links TRBV6-2 or TRBV6-3 to TRBJ2-3, with TRBD1 identical over 8 bases. V lost 0 bases, J lost 4 bases, and 3 bases stayed unmatched. Germline CDR1 reads MNHEY; CDR2 reads SVGEGT. This CDR3 has 15 amino acids. CDR3: CASSYSGTGSDTQYF. In nucleotides, the CDR3 is TGTGCCAGCAGTTACTCGGGGACAGGCTCAGATACGCAGTATTTT.

The chain is built from TRBV29-1 and TRBJ1-5; D might be TRBD1 (6 bases). The CDR3 totals 11 residues. The ends were cut back, 7 bases at V and 12 bases at J, with 16 bases in the middle. CDR1 and CDR2 (germline): SQVTM, ANQGSEA. The CDR3 nucleotides read TGCAGCGCCTCTGGACAGTTCGGCCAGCATTTT. It encodes CSASGQFGQHF.

This chain connects TRBV7-2 to TRBJ1-3; D is unclear. Deletions cut 1 base from V and 4 bases from J, with 11 bases between. The CDR3 is 15 amino acids. From germline, CDR1 is SGHTA and CDR2 FQGNSA. The CDR3 region is CASSLGGSSGNTIYF. The CDR3 DNA reads TGTGCCAGCAGCTTAGGAGGGTCCTCCGGAAACACCATATATTTT.

The chain couples TRBV5-1 to TRBJ2-3; 8 bases are a match to TRBD2. The length of the CDR3 is 16 residues. Trimming took 4 bases from V and 0 from J; bases not matched to a gene: 7. Per the germline V gene, CDR1 is SGHRS and CDR2 is YFSETQ. DNA for the CDR3: TGCGCCAGCAGCGGGATAGCGGGGCCTAGCACAGATACGCAGTATTTT. Its protein product is CASSGIAGPSTDTQYF.

The J gene is TRBJ2-7, the V gene TRBV27; possible D gene TRBD2, 6 bases. The ends were cut back, 5 bases at V and 0 bases at J, with 14 bases in the middle. Germline V lookup: CDR1 MNHEY, CDR2 SMNVEV (reference sequence). The CDR3 runs to 15 residues. The chain's CDR3 is CASSLRAGSSYEQYF. CDR3 nucleotides: TGTGCCAGCAGTCTTCGTGCGGGGAGCTCCTACGAGCAGTACTTC.

This CDR3 is CASTQAGAWDTIYF. The CDR3 nucleotides are TGTGCCAGCACCCAGGCAGGGGCGTGGGACACCATATATTTT. The gene calls are TRBV28 and TRBJ1-3; TRBD1 is a possible D gene (6 bases). Trimming left V 7 bases short and J 8 bases short, with 18 bases between. This CDR3 has 14 residues. Germline CDR1 is MDHEN and CDR2 is SYDVKM.

V and J are TRBV19 and TRBJ1-5; possibly TRBD1 for D (5 bases). The germline V and J ends were trimmed by 1 base and 3 bases, with 7 bases remaining between them. Germline V gene lookup returns CDR1 LNHDA and CDR2 SQIVND (reference sequence). The CDR3 extends over 14 amino acids. This chain's CDR3 is CASSIGQFNQPQHF. CDR3 sequence (DNA): TGTGCCAGTAGTATAGGACAGTTCAATCAGCCCCAGCATTTT. The whole variable domain, filled in from reference TRBV19 and TRBJ1-5, reads DGGITQSPKYLFRKEGQNVTLSCEQNLNHDAMYWYRQDPGQGLRLIYYSQIVNDFQKGDIAEGYSVSREKKESFPLTVTSAQKNPTAFYLCASSIGQFNQPQHFGDGTRLSIL.

The rearrangement joins TRBV19 to TRBJ1-1; 7 bases map to TRBD1. Germline CDR1 and CDR2: LNHDA and SQIVND (reference sequence). The V gene end was trimmed by 5 bases and the J gene end by 3 bases; junction bases not matched to a gene: 12. The CDR3 has 16 residues. In DNA, the CDR3 is TGTGCCAGTAGTTGGATTATAGGTCAGGGGGACACTGAAGCTTTCTTT. Residues: CASSWIIGQGDTEAFF.

The genes are TRBV27 and TRBJ1-2, with D possibly matching TRBD1 (6 bases). Trimming took off 8 bases at V and 7 bases at J, with 20 bases between the two ends. Germline CDR1 and CDR2: MNHEY and SMNVEV (reference sequence). This CDR3 contains 14 residues. The DNA of the CDR3 is TGTGCCAGCTCTGTGGTTCCAGGGGCACCTGGCTACACCTTC. Translated: CASSVVPGAPGYTF.

CDR3 region: CAWSPLAGGADTQYF. CDR3 sequence (DNA): TGTGCCTGGAGTCCGCTAGCGGGCGGGGCCGATACGCAGTATTTT. The J gene is TRBJ2-3, the V gene TRBV30; 8 bases match TRBD2. CDR3 size: 15 residues. The V gene end was trimmed by 2 bases and the J gene end by 6 bases; junction bases not matched to a gene: 10. Germline CDR1 GTSNPN, CDR2 SVGIG (reference sequence).

V gene TRBV19 combines with J gene TRBJ1-2, with 7 positions matching TRBD1. The germline V gene has CDR1 LNHDA and CDR2 SQIVND (reference sequence). This CDR3 comprises 17 residues. V was clipped by 0 bases and J by 5 bases; unmatched bases: 12. CDR3 DNA sequence: TGTGCCAGTAGTATAGATCTGTCGACAGGGTCGCAATATGGCTACACCTTC. Encoded protein: CASSIDLSTGSQYGYTF.

The chain has TRBV7-2 and TRBJ2-3; 7 positions match TRBD1. Germline trimming cut 4 bases from V and 3 bases from J; bases unmatched to any gene: 7. CDR3 length equals 15 residues. In germline, CDR1 is SGHTA, CDR2 FQGNSA. This chain's CDR3 is CASSSQQGWTDTQYF. The CDR3 nucleotides are TGTGCCAGCAGCTCTCAACAGGGGTGGACAGATACGCAGTATTTT.

The chain carries TRBV28 and TRBJ1-2, with D possibly matching TRBD1 (5 bases). CDR3 length equals 12 residues. Germline values: CDR1 MDHEN, CDR2 SYDVKM. The V and J ends lost 8 bases and 2 bases respectively, with 9 bases between them. In DNA, the CDR3 is TGTGCCAGCGCCAGGGCCAACTATGGCTACACCTTC. As protein: CASARANYGYTF.

The V call is TRBV28, the J call TRBJ1-5; D possibly corresponds to TRBD1 (6 bases). The CDR3 contains 17 residues. Germline V gene sequence: CDR1 MDHEN, CDR2 SYDVKM. Trimming left V 0 bases short and J 1 base short, with 13 bases between. The CDR3 nucleotides read TGTGCCAGCAGTTTATGGAGGGGGAAAAGGAGCAATCAGCCCCAGCATTTT. Its translation: CASSLWRGKRSNQPQHF.

CDR3 coding DNA: TGTGCCAGCAGTTACTCGGCGGGTGGCTACACCTTC. Protein sequence: CASSYSAGGYTF. This chain connects TRBV6-5 to TRBJ1-2; D not resolved. The CDR3 is made up of 12 amino acids. Trimming cost V 0 bases and J 7 bases, with 6 bases left between them. CDR1 is MNHEY and CDR2 is SVGAGI in the germline V gene.

V usage is TRBV4-3 and J usage is TRBJ2-3; 7 bases fit TRBD2. Germline CDR1 is LGHNA and CDR2 is YSLEER. The CDR3 totals 14 residues. V lost 4 bases and J lost 6; bases outside the gene matches: 7. The CDR3 region is CASSPRLGGDTQYF. DNA of the CDR3: TGCGCCAGCAGCCCAAGGCTGGGAGGGGATACGCAGTATTTT.

This chain connects TRBV19 to TRBJ1-1, with TRBD1 identical over 9 bases. The germline V gene has CDR1 LNHDA and CDR2 SQIVND (reference sequence). J was trimmed by 0 bases and V by 4 bases; bases with no gene match: 3. The CDR3 spans 15 residues. The CDR3 bases are TGTGCCAGTAGTACCCGGACAGGGGTGAACACTGAAGCTTTCTTT. This translates into CASSTRTGVNTEAFF.

V is TRBV5-1 and J is TRBJ1-2, with 7 nucleotides matching TRBD1. The ends lost 0 bases at V and 8 bases at J; junction bases unmatched: 10. The CDR3 runs to 15 residues. From germline, CDR1 is SGHRS and CDR2 YFSETQ. The CDR3 DNA follows: TGCGCCAGCAGCTTGGCCCTAGGACAGGAGAAAGGCTACACCTTC. Residues: CASSLALGQEKGYTF.

V and J are TRBV3-1 (or the pseudogene TRBV3-2) and TRBJ2-7; D perhaps matches TRBD1 (6 bases). This CDR3 region has 14 residues. Germline CDR1 reads LGHDT; CDR2 reads YNNKEL (reference sequence). Trimming took 1 base from V and 1 from J, leaving 8 bases between them. CDR3 nucleotide sequence: TGTGCCAGCAGCCAAGGGGGACAATCCTACGAGCAGTACTTC. Translation: CASSQGGQSYEQYF.